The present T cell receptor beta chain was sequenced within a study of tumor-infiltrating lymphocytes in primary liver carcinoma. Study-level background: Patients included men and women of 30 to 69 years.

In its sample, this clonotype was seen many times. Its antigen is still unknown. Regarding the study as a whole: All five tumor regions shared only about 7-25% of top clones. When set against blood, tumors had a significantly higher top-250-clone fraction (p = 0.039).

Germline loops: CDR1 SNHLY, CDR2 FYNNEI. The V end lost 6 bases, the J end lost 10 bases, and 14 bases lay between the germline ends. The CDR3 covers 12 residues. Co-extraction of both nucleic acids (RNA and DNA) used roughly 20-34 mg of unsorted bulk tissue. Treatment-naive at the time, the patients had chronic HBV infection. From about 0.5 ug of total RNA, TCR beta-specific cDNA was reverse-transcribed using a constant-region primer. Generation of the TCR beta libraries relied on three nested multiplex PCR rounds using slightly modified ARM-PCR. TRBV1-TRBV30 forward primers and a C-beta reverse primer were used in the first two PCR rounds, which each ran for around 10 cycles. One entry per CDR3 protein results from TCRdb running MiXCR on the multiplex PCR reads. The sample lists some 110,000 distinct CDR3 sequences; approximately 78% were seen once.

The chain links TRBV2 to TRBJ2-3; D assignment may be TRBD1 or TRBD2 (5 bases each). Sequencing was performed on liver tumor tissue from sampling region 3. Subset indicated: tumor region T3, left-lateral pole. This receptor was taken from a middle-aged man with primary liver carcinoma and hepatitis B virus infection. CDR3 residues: CASRGPPPAQYF. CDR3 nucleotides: TGTGCCAGCAGGGGACCACCCCCGGCGCAGTATTTT. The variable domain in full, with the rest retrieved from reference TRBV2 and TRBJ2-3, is EPEVTQTPSHQVTQMGQEVILRCVPISNHLYFYWYRQILGQKVEFLVSFYNNEISEKSEIFDDQFSVERPDGSNFTLKIRSTKLEDSAMYFCASRGPPPAQYFGPGTRLTVL.